These 4 T cell receptor beta chains originate from one sample sequenced in a study of shared clonotypes between healthy human individuals (dated by TCRdb to about 2020). Receptors were amplified or captured by the immunoSEQ multiplex PCR assay. TCRdb took this table from immuneACCESS and kept in-frame rearrangements with V and J called. Such tables lack part of the clones; where checked against another copy, unresolved V genes explain under half of the gap, and the rest is unexplained. The sample includes over 850,000 clones, with roughly 74% observed a single time. The ten largest clones take up around 0.61% of the sample. The sample was memory CD4+ T cells from PBMCs. The cell subset or site label for this specimen denotes: CD45RA-negative fraction. The receptor source for this set is a man younger than 35 in good health. Some clones in this sample may be carry-over from other donors' samples.

J is TRBJ2-7 and V is TRBV6-6; no clear D. Germline V CDR1 and CDR2: MNHNY, SVGAGI (reference sequence). The CDR3 loop spans 16 amino acids. V lost 0 bases and J 6 bases, leaving 18 bases between the germline ends. The CDR3: CASSYSQRTKVFEQYF. CDR3 coding DNA: TGTGCCAGCAGTTACTCCCAACGGACCAAAGTTTTCGAGCAGTACTTC.

The chain joins TRBV19 to TRBJ1-5; D not resolved. From germline, CDR1 is LNHDA and CDR2 SQIVND (reference sequence). Trimming shortened V by 7 bases and J by 6 bases, and 13 bases separated the two germline ends. The CDR3 spans 13 residues. CDR3 nucleotide sequence: TGTGCCAGTATCGGGTATGGGGTTCAGCCCCAGCATTTT. This codes for CASIGYGVQPQHF.

This sequence joins TRBV18 and TRBJ1-3; D not certain. This CDR3 spans 13 amino acids. With 7 bases removed from V and 3 bases from J, the gap between germline ends came to 10 bases. Germline CDR1 is KGHSH and CDR2 is LQKENI. This CDR3 is CASLPDIGNTIYF. The CDR3 DNA reads TGTGCCAGCTTGCCCGACATTGGAAACACCATATATTTT.

The rearrangement uses TRBV18 and TRBJ2-3; 12 nucleotides agree with TRBD2. This CDR3 region has 16 residues. Losses at the gene ends were 2 bases for V and 6 bases for J; bases not matched to a gene: 6. Germline loops: CDR1 KGHSH, CDR2 LQKENI. CDR3 nucleotide sequence: TGTGCCAGCTCACCAAGGACTAGCGGGGCCGCCGATACGCAGTATTTT. It encodes CASSPRTSGAADTQYF.